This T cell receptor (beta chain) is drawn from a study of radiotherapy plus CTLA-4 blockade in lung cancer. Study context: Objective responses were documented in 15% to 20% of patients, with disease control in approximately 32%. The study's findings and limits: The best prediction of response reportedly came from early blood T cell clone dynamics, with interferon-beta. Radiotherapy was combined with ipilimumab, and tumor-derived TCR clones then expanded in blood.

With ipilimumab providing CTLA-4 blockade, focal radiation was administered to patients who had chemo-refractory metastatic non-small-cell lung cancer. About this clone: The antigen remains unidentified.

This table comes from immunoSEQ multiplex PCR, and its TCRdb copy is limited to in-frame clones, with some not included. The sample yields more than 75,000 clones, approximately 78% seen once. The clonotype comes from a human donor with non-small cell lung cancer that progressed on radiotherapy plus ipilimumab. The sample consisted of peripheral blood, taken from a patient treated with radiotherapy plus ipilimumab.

The CDR3 is CSVDAGANYNEQFF. CDR3 coding DNA: TGCAGCGTTGACGCAGGGGCGAACTACAATGAGCAGTTCTTC. The gene calls are TRBV29-1 and TRBJ2-1, with D possibly matching TRBD1 (6 bases). Between the trimmed V and J ends, which lost 3 bases and 3 bases, there was a span of 12 bases. The CDR3 sequence is 14 residues long. Germline V gives CDR1 SQVTM, CDR2 ANQGSEA.